This TCR beta chain originates from a study of T cells in Graves' hyperthyroidism and ophthalmopathy. The TCR beta CDR3 regions underwent amplification using RNA transcripts as the source. In the first-round RT-PCR of the TCR CDR3, the HTBI primer set was used. TCRdb itself ran the multiplex PCR reads through MiXCR, one entry per CDR3 protein. The data show around 690,000 distinct CDR3 sequences, approximately 15% seen once. The study excluded patients with uncontrolled infection, other autoimmune disease, pregnancy or lactation. Clinical symptoms, serum thyroxine and TRAb, thyroid ultrasound and orbital computed tomography were used for the diagnoses. This clonotype appeared a few times. The V end was cut by 6 bases, the J end by 0 bases, with 8 bases between. Germline-derived CDR1 and CDR2 are SGHAT and FQDESV (reference sequence). This CDR3 is built from 13 residues.

This receptor was identified in a man aged 45-60 years with Graves' hyperthyroidism. The chain has TRBV11-1 and TRBJ2-5; D unresolved. The sample taken for sequencing was blood. The CDR3 sequence: CASSLEHQETQYF. In nucleotides, the CDR3 is TGTGCCAGCAGTTTGGAGCACCAAGAGACCCAGTACTTC.